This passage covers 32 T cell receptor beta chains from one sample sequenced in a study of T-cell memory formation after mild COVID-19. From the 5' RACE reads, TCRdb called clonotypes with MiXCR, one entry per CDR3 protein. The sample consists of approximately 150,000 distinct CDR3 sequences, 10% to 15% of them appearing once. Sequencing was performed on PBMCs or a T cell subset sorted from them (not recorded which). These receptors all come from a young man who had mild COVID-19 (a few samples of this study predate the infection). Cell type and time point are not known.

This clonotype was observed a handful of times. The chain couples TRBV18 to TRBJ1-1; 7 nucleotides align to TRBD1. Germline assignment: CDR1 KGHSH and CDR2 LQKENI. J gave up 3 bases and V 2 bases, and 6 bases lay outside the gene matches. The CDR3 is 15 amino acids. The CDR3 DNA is TGTGCCAGCTCACCAATGGAGGGGGCATACACTGAAGCTTTCTTT. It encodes CASSPMEGAYTEAFF.

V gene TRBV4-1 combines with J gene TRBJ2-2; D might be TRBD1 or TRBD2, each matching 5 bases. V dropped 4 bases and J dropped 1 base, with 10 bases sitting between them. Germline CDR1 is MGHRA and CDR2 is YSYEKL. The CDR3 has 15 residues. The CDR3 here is CASSLGRGNTGELFF. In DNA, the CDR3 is TGCGCCAGCAGCCTGGGACGGGGGAACACCGGGGAGCTGTTTTTT.

This CDR3 reads CASSYGPDTQYF. The CDR3 nucleotides read TGTGCCAGCAGTTACGGTCCAGATACGCAGTATTTT. The genes are TRBV12-3 or TRBV12-4 and TRBJ2-3; D gene unclear. The CDR3 extends over 12 amino acids. V lost 4 bases and J lost 4, with 6 bases in between.

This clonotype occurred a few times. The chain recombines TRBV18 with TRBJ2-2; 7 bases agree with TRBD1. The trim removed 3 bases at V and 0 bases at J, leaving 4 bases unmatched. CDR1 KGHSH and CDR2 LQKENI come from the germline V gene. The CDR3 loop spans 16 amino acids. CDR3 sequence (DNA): TGTGCCAGCTCACCGAGGACAGGATCGAACACCGGGGAGCTGTTTTTT. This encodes CASSPRTGSNTGELFF.

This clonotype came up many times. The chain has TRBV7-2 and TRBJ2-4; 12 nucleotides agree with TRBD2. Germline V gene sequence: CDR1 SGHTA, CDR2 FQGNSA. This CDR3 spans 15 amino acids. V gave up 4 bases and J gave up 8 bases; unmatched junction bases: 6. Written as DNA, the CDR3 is TGTGCCAGCAGCTCTAGCGGGGGGGCCTTTTACATTCAGTACTTC. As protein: CASSSSGGAFYIQYF.

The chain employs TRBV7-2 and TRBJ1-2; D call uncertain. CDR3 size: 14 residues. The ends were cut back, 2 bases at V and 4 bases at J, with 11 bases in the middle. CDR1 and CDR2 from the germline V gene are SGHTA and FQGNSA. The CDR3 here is CASSLSSPGYGYTF. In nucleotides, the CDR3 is TGTGCCAGCAGCTTAAGTTCTCCGGGCTATGGCTACACCTTC.

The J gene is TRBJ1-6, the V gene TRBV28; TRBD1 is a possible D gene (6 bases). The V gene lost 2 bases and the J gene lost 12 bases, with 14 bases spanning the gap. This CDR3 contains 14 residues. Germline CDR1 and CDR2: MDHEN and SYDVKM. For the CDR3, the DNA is TGTGCCAGCAGTTTACCGCTAGGGGGTCGACCCCTCCACTTT. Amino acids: CASSLPLGGRPLHF.

DNA for the CDR3: TGCAGCCTCCACCCCCGGGTATCGACTGAAGCTTTCTTT. Protein sequence: CSLHPRVSTEAFF. This chain uses TRBV29-1 with TRBJ1-1; D is undetermined. Trimming removed 8 bases at V and 5 bases at J, with 18 bases between. CDR3 length: 13 amino acids. Germline CDR1 and CDR2: SQVTM and ANQGSEA.

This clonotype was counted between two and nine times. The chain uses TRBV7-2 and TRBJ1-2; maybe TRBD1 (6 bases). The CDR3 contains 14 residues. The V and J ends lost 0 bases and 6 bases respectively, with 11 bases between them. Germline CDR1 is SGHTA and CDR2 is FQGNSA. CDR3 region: CASSLAMGADGYTF. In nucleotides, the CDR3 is TGTGCCAGCAGCTTAGCGATGGGGGCCGATGGCTACACCTTC. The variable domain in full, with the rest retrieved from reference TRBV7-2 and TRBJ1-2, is GAGVSQSPSNKVTEKGKDVELRCDPISGHTALYWYRQSLGQGLEFLIYFQGNSAPDKSGLPSDRFSAERTGGSVSTLTIQRTQQEDSAVYLCASSLAMGADGYTFGSGTRLTVV.

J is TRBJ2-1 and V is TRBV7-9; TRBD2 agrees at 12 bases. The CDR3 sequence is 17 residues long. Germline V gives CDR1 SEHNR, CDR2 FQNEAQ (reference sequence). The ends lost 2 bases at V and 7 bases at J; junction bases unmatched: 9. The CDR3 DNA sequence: TGTGCCAGCAGCTTACCCCCGAGGCTAGCGGGGGGGAATGAGCAGTTCTTC. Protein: CASSLPPRLAGGNEQFF.

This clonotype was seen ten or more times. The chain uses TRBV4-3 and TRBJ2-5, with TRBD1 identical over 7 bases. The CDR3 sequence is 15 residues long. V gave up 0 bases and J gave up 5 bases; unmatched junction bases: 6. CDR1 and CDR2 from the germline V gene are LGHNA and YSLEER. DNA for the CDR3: TGCGCCAGCAGCCAAGATCCCAGGGGGAGTGAGACCCAGTACTTC. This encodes CASSQDPRGSETQYF.

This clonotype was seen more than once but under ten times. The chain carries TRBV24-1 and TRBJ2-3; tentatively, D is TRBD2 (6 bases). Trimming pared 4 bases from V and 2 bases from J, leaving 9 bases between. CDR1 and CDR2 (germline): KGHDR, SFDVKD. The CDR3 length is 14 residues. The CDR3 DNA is TGTGCCACCAGTGACGGGGGACCCACAGATACGCAGTATTTT. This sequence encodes CATSDGGPTDTQYF.

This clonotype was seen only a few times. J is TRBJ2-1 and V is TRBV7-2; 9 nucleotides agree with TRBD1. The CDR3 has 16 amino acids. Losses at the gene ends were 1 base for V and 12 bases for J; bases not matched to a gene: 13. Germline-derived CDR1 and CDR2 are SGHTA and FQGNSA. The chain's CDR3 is CASSLGDPGTGKGQFF. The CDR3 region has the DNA TGTGCCAGCAGCTTAGGCGATCCCGGGACAGGGAAGGGGCAGTTCTTC. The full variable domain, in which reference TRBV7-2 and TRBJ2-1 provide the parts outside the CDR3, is GAGVSQSPSNKVTEKGKDVELRCDPISGHTALYWYRQSLGQGLEFLIYFQGNSAPDKSGLPSDRFSAERTGGSVSTLTIQRTQQEDSAVYLCASSLGDPGTGKGQFFGPGTRLTVL.

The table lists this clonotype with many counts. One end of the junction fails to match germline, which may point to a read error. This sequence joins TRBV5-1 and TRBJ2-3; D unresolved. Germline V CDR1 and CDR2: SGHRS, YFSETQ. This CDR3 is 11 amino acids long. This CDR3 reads CASSFADTQYF. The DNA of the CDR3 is TGTGCCAGCAGCTTCGCGGATACGCAGTATTTT.

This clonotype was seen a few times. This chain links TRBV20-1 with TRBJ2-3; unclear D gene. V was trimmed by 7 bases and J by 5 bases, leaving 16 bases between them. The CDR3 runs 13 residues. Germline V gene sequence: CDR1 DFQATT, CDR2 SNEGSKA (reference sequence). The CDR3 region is CSGLTLPRDTQYF. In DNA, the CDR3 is TGCAGTGGCCTGACTCTTCCGCGAGATACGCAGTATTTT.

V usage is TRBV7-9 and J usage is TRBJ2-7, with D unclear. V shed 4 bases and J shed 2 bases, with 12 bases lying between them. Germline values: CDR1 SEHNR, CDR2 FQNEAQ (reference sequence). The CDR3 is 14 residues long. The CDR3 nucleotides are TGTGCCAGCAGCTCTCGGAGCAGGACCTACGAGCAGTACTTC. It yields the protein CASSSRSRTYEQYF. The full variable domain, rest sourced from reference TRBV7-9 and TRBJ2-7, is DTGVSQNPRHKITKRGQNVTFRCDPISEHNRLYWYRQTLGQGPEFLTYFQNEAQLEKSRLLSDRFSAERPKGSFSTLEIQRTEQGDSAMYLCASSSRSRTYEQYFGPGTRLTVT.

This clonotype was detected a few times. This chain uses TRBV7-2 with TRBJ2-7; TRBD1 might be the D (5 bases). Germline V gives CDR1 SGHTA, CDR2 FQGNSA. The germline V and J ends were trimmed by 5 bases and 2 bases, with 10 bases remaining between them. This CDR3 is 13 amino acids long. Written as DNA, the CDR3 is TGTGCCAGCAGCGTCGACAGCCCCTACGAGCAGTACTTC. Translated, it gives CASSVDSPYEQYF.

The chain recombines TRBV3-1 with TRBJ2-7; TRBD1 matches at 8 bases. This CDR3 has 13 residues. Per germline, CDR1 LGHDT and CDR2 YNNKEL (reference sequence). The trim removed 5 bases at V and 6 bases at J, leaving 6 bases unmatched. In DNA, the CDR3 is TGTGCCAGCAGCTCCGGGACAGGCCTCGAGCAGTACTTC. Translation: CASSSGTGLEQYF.

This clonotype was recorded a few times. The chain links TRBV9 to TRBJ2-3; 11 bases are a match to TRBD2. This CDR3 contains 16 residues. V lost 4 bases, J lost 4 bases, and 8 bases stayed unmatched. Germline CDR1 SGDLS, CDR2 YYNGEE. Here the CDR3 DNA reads TGTGCCAGCAGCCCGAGGACTAGCGGGCCAGCAGATACGCAGTATTTT. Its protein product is CASSPRTSGPADTQYF.

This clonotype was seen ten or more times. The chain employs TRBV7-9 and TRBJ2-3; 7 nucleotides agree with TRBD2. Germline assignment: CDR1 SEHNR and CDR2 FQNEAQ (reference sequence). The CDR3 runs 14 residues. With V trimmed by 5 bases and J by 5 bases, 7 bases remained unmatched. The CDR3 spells CASSPGLEGDTQYF. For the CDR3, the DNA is TGTGCCAGCAGCCCCGGACTAGAGGGAGATACGCAGTATTTT.

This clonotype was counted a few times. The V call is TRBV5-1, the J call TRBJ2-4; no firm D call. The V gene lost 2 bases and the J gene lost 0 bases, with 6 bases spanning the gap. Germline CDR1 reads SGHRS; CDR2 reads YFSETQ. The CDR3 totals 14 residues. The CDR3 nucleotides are TGCGCCAGCAGCTTTGAGGAAGCCAAAAACATTCAGTACTTC. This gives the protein CASSFEEAKNIQYF.

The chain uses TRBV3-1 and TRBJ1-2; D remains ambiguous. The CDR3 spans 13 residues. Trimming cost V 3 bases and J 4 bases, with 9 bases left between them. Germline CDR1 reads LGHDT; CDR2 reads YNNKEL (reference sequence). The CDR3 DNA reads TGTGCCAGCAGCCACCGACCGAGCTATGGCTACACCTTC. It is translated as CASSHRPSYGYTF.

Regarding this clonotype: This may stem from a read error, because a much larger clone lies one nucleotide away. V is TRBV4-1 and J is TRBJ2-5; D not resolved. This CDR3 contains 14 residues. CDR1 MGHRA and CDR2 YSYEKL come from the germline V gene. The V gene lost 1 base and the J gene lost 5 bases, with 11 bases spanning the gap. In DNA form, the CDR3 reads TGCGCCAGCAGCCAAGGAGCCCTCGGGGAGACCCAGTACTTC. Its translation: CASSQGALGETQYF.

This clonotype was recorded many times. The CDR3 DNA reads as TGTGCCAGCAGTGTGGACAGGGGGACCGGGGAGCTGTTTTTT. Translating it yields CASSVDRGTGELFF. This chain joins TRBV2 and TRBJ2-2, with 10 bases fitting TRBD1. The CDR3 covers 14 residues. Losses at the gene ends were 4 bases for V and 5 bases for J; bases not matched to a gene: 1. Germline V gives CDR1 SNHLY, CDR2 FYNNEI.

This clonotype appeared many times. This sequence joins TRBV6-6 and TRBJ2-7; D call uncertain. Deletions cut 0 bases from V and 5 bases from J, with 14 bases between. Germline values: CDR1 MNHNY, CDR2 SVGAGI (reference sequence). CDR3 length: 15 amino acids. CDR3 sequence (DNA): TGTGCCAGCAGTTACTCGGCATTATCGGTCCACGAGCAGTACGTC. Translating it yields CASSYSALSVHEQYV.

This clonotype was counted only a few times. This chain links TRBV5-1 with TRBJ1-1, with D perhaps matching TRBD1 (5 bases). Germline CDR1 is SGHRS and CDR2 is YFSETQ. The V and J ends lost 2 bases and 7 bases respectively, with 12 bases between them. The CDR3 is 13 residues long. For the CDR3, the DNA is TGCGCCAGCAGCTTAACCGAGGGGATTGAAGCTTTCTTT. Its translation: CASSLTEGIEAFF.

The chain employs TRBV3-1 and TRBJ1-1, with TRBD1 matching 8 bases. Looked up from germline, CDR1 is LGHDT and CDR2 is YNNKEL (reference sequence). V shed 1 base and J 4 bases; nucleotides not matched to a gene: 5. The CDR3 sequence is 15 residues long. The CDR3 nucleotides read TGTGCCAGCAGCCAAGGGACAGGGAGACCCACTGAAGCTTTCTTT. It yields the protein CASSQGTGRPTEAFF.

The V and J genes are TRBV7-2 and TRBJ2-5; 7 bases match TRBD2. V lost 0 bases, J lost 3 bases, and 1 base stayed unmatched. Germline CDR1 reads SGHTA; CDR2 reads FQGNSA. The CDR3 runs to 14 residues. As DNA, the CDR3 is TGTGCCAGCAGCTTAGCGGGGAGGGAAGAGACCCAGTACTTC. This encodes CASSLAGREETQYF. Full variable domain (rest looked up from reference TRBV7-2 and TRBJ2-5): GAGVSQSPSNKVTEKGKDVELRCDPISGHTALYWYRQSLGQGLEFLIYFQGNSAPDKSGLPSDRFSAERTGGSVSTLTIQRTQQEDSAVYLCASSLAGREETQYFGPGTRLLVL.

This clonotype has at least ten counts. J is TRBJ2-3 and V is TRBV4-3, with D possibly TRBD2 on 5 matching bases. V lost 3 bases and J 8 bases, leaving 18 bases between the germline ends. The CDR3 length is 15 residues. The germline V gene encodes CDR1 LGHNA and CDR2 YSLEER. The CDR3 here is CASSQSGGFYGTQYF. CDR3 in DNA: TGCGCCAGCAGCCAGTCAGGCGGGTTCTACGGTACGCAGTATTTT.

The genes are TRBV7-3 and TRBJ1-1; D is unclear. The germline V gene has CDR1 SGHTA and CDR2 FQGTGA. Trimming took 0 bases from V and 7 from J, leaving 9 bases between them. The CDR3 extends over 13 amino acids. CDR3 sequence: CASSLTSYGEAFF. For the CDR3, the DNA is TGTGCCAGCAGCTTAACCTCTTATGGTGAAGCTTTCTTT.

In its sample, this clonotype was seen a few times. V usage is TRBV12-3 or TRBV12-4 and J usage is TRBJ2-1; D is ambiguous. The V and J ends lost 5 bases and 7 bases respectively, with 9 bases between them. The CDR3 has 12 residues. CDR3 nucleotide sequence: TGTGCCAGCAGTCCACCCAGGAATGAGCAGTTCTTC. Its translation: CASSPPRNEQFF.

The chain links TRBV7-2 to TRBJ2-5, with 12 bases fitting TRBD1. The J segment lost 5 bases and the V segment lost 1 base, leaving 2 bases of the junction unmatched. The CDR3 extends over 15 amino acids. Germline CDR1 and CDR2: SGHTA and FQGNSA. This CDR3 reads CASSLVGQGAETQYF. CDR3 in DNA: TGTGCCAGCAGCTTAGTGGGACAGGGGGCTGAGACCCAGTACTTC.